The 8 T cell receptor beta chains reported below all come from one sample, sequenced in a study of T cell repertoires in cytomegalovirus infection. TCRdb analysed the reads with MiXCR anew, one entry per CDR3 protein. The sample records 450,000 to 550,000 distinct CDR3 sequences, more than 15% being singletons. The sample consisted of CD8+ T cells from PBMCs. The receptors derive from a human donor in good health (CMV status not recorded). Some clones in this sample may be carry-over from other donors' samples.

As concerns this clonotype: This may stem from a read error, because a much larger clone lies one nucleotide away. As DNA, the CDR3 is TGTGCCAGCAGGGAAGAGAACACTGAAGCTTTCTTT. Protein: CASREENTEAFF. The J gene is TRBJ1-1, the V gene TRBV7-9; D unclear. Germline lookup yields CDR1 SEHNR and CDR2 FQNEAQ (reference sequence). V was cut by 6 bases and J by 1 base, with 6 bases left in between. This CDR3 has 12 amino acids.

This clonotype is a singleton in its sample. The conserved closing phenylalanine or tryptophan is absent in this CDR3, likely reflecting a read error. This chain connects TRBV5-5 to TRBJ2-5; D is unclear. Per the germline V gene, CDR1 is SGHKS and CDR2 is YYEKEE (reference sequence). V was clipped by 2 bases and J by 1 base, with 15 bases between them. The CDR3 consists of 16 residues. The chain's CDR3 is CASSLGPGFSQETQYL. The CDR3 DNA sequence: TGTGCCAGCAGCTTAGGGCCGGGTTTCTCCCAAGAGACCCAGTACTTA.

This clonotype was recorded many times. The chain has TRBV28 and TRBJ1-2; unclear D gene. The germline gives CDR1 MDHEN, CDR2 SYDVKM. Trimming left V 5 bases short and J 6 bases short, with 19 bases between. CDR3 length equals 15 residues. CDR3 bases: TGTGCCAGCAGTCTCTCCCGGCATGATCGAAATGGCTACACCTTC. This sequence encodes CASSLSRHDRNGYTF.

This clonotype was observed a handful of times. The chain combines TRBV4-1 with TRBJ1-3; no definite D call. The CDR3 covers 14 residues. Between the trimmed V and J ends, which lost 4 bases and 4 bases, there was a span of 11 bases. Germline V gene data show CDR1 as MGHRA and CDR2 as YSYEKL. In DNA form, the CDR3 reads TGCGCCAGCAGCCCCCAAAAGGCAGGAAACACCATATATTTT. Its protein is CASSPQKAGNTIYF.

This clonotype was found a few times. This chain uses TRBV4-1 with TRBJ2-5; D remains ambiguous. Between the trimmed V and J ends, which lost 1 base and 1 base, there was a span of 4 bases. There are 13 residues in the CDR3. CDR1 and CDR2 from the germline V gene are MGHRA and YSYEKL. CDR3 DNA sequence: TGCGCCAGCAGCCAAGTTGTCCAAGAGACCCAGTACTTC. Its protein product is CASSQVVQETQYF.

To note about this clonotype: This may stem from a read error, because a much larger clone lies one nucleotide away. The rearrangement links TRBV11-3 to TRBJ1-1; D is unresolved. The CDR3 is made up of 13 amino acids. CDR1 is SGHNT, CDR2 YENEEA, per germline. CDR3: CASILYANTEAFF. CDR3 DNA sequence: TGTGCCAGCATCTTATATGCGAACACTGAAGCTTTCTTT. Filled out from reference TRBV11-3 and TRBJ1-1, the complete variable domain reads EAGVVQSPRYKIIEKKQPVAFWCNPISGHNTLYWYLQNLGQGPELLIRYENEEAVDDSQLPKDRFSAERLKGVDSTLKIQPAELGDSAVYLCASILYANTEAFFGQGTRLTVV.

This clonotype was counted ten times or more. This chain uses TRBV6-2 or TRBV6-3 with TRBJ2-2; maybe TRBD2 (7 bases). V lost 6 bases and J 3 bases, leaving 20 bases between the germline ends. The CDR3 is 17 residues long. CDR1 is MNHEY, CDR2 SVGEGT, per germline. In DNA form, the CDR3 reads TGTGCCAGCAGCCACCCCGGGGGGCCCGCGGACACCGGGGAGCTGTTTTTT. Translating gives CASSHPGGPADTGELFF.

The chain has TRBV7-6 and TRBJ2-1; D remains ambiguous. CDR1 is SGHVS, CDR2 FNYEAQ, per germline. V lost 3 bases and J 0 bases, leaving 9 bases between the germline ends. The CDR3 loop spans 15 amino acids. The chain's CDR3 is CASSFAVSSYNEQFF. The CDR3 bases are TGTGCCAGCAGCTTCGCCGTTAGCTCCTACAATGAGCAGTTCTTC.